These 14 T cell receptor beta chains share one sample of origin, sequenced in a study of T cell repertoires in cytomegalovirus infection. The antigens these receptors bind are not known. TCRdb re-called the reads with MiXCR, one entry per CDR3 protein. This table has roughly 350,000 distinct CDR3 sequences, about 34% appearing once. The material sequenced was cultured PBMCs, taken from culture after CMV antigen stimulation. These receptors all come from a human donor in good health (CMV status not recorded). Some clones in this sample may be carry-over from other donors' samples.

The CDR3 spells CASSPEGASMYTQYF. The CDR3 DNA reads TGTGCCAGCAGTCCCGAAGGGGCCTCCATGTATACGCAGTATTTT. The chain couples TRBV12-3 or TRBV12-4 to TRBJ2-3; a possible D gene is TRBD1 (5 bases). V was trimmed by 5 bases and J by 7 bases, leaving 19 bases between them. This CDR3 is built from 15 residues.

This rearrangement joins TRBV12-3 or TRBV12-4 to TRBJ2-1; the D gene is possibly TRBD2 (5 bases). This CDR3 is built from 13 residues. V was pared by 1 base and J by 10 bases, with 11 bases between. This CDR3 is CASSLDVAREQFF. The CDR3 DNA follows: TGTGCCAGCAGTTTAGATGTAGCGAGAGAGCAGTTCTTC.

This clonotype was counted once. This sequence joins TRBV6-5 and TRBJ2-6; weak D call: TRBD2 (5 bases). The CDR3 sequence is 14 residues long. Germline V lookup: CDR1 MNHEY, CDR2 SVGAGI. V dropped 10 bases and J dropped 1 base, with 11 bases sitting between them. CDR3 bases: TGTGCCACCAAGAGAGGGTCTGGGGCCAACGTCCTGACTTTC. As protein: CATKRGSGANVLTF.

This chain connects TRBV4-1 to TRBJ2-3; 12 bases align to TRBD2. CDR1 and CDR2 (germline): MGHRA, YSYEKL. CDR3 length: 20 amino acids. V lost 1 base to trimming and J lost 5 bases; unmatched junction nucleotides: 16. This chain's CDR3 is CASSQAPGLAGTLMGDTQYF. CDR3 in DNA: TGCGCCAGCAGCCAAGCACCGGGACTAGCGGGCACCCTTATGGGAGATACGCAGTATTTT.

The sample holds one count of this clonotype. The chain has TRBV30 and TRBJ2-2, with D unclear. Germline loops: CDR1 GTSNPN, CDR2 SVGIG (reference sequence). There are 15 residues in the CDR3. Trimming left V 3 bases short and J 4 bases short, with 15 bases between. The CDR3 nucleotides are TGTGCCTGGAGCCTCCCCGGCAGCTCCACCGGGGAGCTGTTTTTT. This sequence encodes CAWSLPGSSTGELFF.

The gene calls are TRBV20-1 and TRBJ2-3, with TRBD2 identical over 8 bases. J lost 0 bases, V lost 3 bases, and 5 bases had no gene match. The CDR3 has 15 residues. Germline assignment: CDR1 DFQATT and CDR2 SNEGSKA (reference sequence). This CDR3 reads CSASVLAESTDTQYF. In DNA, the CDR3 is TGCAGTGCTAGTGTACTAGCGGAAAGCACAGATACGCAGTATTTT.

The CDR3 DNA sequence: TGCAGTGCTAGAGCGGCGGGAGTGAATACGCAGTATTTT. Residues: CSARAAGVNTQYF. The chain joins TRBV20-1 to TRBJ2-3; 7 bases fit TRBD2. Germline lookup yields CDR1 DFQATT and CDR2 SNEGSKA (reference sequence). The CDR3 spans 13 residues. The trim removed 1 base at V and 7 bases at J, leaving 5 bases unmatched.

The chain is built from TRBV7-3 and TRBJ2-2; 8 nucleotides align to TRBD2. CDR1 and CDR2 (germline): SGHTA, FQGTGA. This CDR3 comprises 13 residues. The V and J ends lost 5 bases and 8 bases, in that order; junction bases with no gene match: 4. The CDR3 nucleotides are TGTGCCAGCAGCCTGACTAGCGTGGGGGAGCTGTTTTTT. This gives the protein CASSLTSVGELFF.

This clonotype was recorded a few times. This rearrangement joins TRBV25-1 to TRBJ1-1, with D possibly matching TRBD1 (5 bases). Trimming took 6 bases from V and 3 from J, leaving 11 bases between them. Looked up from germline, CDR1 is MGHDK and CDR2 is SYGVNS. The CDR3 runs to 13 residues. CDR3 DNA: TGTGCCAGCAGCATGGGGGTCCACACTGAAGCTTTCTTT. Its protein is CASSMGVHTEAFF. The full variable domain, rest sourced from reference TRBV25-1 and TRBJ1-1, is EADIYQTPRYLVIGTGKKITLECSQTMGHDKMYWYQQDPGMELHLIHYSYGVNSTEKGDLSSESTVSRIRTEHFPLTLESARPSHTSQYLCASSMGVHTEAFFGQGTRLTVV.

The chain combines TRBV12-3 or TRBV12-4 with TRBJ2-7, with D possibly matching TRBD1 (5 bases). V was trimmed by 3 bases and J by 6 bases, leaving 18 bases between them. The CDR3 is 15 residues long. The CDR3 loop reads CASSLERGRLGEQYF. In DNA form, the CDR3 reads TGTGCCAGCAGTTTGGAAAGGGGCCGACTTGGCGAGCAGTACTTC.

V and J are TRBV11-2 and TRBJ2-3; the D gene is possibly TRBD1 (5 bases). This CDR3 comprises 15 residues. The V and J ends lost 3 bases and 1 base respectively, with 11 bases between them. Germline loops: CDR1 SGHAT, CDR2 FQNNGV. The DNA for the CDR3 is TGTGCCAGCAGCTTTGGGGTCAGGGGCACAGATACGCAGTATTTT. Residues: CASSFGVRGTDTQYF. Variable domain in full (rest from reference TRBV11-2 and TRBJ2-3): EAGVAQSPRYKIIEKRQSVAFWCNPISGHATLYWYQQILGQGPKLLIQFQNNGVVDDSQLPKDRFSAERLKGVDSTLKIQPAKLEDSAVYLCASSFGVRGTDTQYFGPGTRLTVL.

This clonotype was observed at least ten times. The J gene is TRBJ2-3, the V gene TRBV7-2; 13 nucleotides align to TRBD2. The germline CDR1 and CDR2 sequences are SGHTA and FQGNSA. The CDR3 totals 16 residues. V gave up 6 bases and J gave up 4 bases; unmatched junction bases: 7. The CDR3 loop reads CASSWTSGRVADTQYF. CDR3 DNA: TGTGCCAGCAGTTGGACTAGCGGGAGAGTGGCAGATACGCAGTATTTT.

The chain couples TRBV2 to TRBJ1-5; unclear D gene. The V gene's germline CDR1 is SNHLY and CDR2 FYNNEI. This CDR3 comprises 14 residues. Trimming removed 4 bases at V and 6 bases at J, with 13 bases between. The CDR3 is CASSGSAEGQPQHF. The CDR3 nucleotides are TGTGCCAGCAGTGGAAGCGCAGAGGGTCAGCCCCAGCATTTT.

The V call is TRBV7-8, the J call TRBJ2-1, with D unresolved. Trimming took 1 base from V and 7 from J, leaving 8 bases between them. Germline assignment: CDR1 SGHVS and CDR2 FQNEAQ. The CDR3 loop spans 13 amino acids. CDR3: CASSLGRRNEQFF. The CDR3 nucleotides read TGTGCCAGCAGCTTAGGACGGAGAAATGAGCAGTTCTTC.